This T cell receptor beta chain was observed in a study of blood T cell repertoires in COVID-19. Overall study context: The analysed material was cDNA or gDNA that came from T cells, B-cell-depleted T cells, or PBMCs.

In this sample, this clone turned up a few times. Germline CDR1 is MNHEY and CDR2 is SVGAGI. Between the trimmed V and J ends, which lost 7 bases and 2 bases, there was a span of 16 bases. The CDR3 extends over 15 amino acids. The authors' processing: Estimates of nucleated cell counts were drawn from the amplification of reference gene primers. Measured with immunoSEQ multiplex PCR; TCRdb has only the in-frame clones, and not every one. V and J calls and clone size follow that table, whereas D and trimming were derived from the DNA. The table shows under 200,000 clones, with under 85% occurring only once.

The rearrangement uses TRBV6-5 and TRBJ2-3; weak D call: TRBD2 (5 bases). Sequencing was performed on peripheral blood. This receptor was obtained from a man in his 70s with acute or convalescent COVID-19. The CDR3 loop reads CASTLSAGNTDTQYF. The CDR3 nucleotides read TGTGCCAGCACCTTATCCGCGGGTAACACAGATACGCAGTATTTT.